This T cell receptor beta chain was observed in a study of T-cell reconstitution after alpha-beta-depleted transplantation in children. During its preparation, the TCRbeta library received unique molecular identifiers. TCRdb re-analysed the PCR reads in MiXCR, keeping a single row per CDR3 protein. The sample records a few hundred thousand distinct CDR3 sequences, 7.5% to 10% being singletons. This clonotype has at least ten counts. The CDR3 is 13 residues long. CDR1 and CDR2 from the germline V gene are SGHRS and YFSETQ. V was clipped by 4 bases and J by 3 bases, with 9 bases between them. The sequenced sample was PBMCs from the stem cell graft donor, obtained from the stem cell graft. The origin of this receptor is a human donor who donated a stem cell graft to a child with SCID. V usage is TRBV5-1 and J usage is TRBJ2-3; D unresolved. DNA for the CDR3: TGCGCCAGCAGCCAGGACGGTACAGATACGCAGTATTTT. Translating gives CASSQDGTDTQYF.